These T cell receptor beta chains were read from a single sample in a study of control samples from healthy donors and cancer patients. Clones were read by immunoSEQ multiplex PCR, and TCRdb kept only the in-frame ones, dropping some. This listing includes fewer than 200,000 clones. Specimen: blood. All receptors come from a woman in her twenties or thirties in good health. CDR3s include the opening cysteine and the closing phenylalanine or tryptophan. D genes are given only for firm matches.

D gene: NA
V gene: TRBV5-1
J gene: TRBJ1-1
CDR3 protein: CASRIGQTFEAFF
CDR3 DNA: TGCGCCAGCCGGATAGGACAGACGTTTGAAGCTTTCTTT

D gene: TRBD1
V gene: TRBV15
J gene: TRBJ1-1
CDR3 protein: CATSRDLTGGANTEAFF
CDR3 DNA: TGTGCCACCAGCAGAGATCTGACAGGGGGAGCCAACACTGAAGCTTTCTTT

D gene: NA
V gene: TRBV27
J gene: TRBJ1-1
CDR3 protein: CASSLSAGGTEAFF
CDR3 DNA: TGTGCCAGCAGTTTATCGGCCGGAGGAACTGAAGCTTTCTTT

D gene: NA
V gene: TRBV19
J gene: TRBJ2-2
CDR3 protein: CASSHQRVQGYTGELFF
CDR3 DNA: TGTGCCAGTAGCCATCAAAGGGTTCAGGGTTATACCGGGGAGCTGTTTTTT

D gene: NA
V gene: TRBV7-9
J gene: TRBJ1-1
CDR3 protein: CASRPRHMNTEAFF
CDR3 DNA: TGTGCCAGCAGACCAAGACACATGAACACTGAAGCTTTCTTT

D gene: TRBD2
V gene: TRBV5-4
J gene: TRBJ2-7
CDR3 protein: CASSLRAGRGEQYF
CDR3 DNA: TGTGCCAGCAGCTTGAGAGCGGGGCGGGGCGAGCAGTACTTC

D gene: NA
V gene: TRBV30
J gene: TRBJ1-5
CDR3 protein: CAWSVSSQGNQPQHF
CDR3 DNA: TGTGCCTGGAGTGTCTCTTCTCAGGGGAATCAGCCCCAGCATTTT

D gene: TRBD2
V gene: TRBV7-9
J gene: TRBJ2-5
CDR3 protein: CASSLGTSGDNF
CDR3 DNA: TGTGCCAGCAGCTTAGGGACTAGCGGGGACAACTTC

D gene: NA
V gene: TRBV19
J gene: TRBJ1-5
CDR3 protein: CASKAWTKLNQPQHF
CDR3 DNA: TGTGCCAGTAAGGCTTGGACAAAACTTAATCAGCCCCAGCATTTT

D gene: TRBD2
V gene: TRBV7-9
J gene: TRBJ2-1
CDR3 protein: CASSQGLAGGGQFF
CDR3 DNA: TGTGCCAGCAGCCAGGGACTAGCGGGGGGTGGGCAGTTCTTC

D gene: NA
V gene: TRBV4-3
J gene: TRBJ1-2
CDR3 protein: CASSQDPLYGYTF
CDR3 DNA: TGCGCCAGCAGCCAAGACCCCCTCTATGGCTACACCTTC